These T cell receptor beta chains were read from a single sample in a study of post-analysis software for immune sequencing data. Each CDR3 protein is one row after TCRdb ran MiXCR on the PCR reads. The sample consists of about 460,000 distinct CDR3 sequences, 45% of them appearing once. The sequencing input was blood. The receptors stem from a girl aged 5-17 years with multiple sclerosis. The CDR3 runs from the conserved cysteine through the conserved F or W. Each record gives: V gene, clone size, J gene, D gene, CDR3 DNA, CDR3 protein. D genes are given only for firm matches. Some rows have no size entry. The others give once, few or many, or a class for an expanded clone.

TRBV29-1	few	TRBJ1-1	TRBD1	TGCGGGGGACAGGGGATGTCTGAAGCTTTCTTT	CGGQGMSEAFF
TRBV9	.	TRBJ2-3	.	TGTGCCAGCAGCTCCACCCGGGACTCGTTCACAGATACGCAGTATTTT	CASSSTRDSFTDTQYF
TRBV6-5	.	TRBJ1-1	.	TGTGCCAGCAGTTACGGTGAGGGCTCTGAAGCTTTCTTT	CASSYGEGSEAFF
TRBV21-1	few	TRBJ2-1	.	.	CASKYRCSSYNEQFF
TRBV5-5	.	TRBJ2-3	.	TGTGCCAGCAGCCCTGAGGGACACCTGAGCAATCAGCCCCAGTATTTT	CASSPEGHLSNQPQYF
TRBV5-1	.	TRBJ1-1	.	TGCGCCAGCAGCCCTTTGTCAGGAAACACTGAAGCTTTCTTT	CASSPLSGNTEAFF
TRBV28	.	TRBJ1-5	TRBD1	TGTGCCGGCAGACCTCCGGGACAGGGGAATCAGCCCCAGCATTTT	CAGRPPGQGNQPQHF
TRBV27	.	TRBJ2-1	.	TGTGCCAGCAGTTCCATGGGGAGCCCGAGTATATACAATGAGCAGTTCTTC	CASSSMGSPSIYNEQFF
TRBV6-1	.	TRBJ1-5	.	TGTGCCAGCAGTGAATTCGTAGGGCCAAGCAATCAGCCCCAGCATTTT	CASSEFVGPSNQPQHF
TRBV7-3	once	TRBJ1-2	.	TGTGCCAGCAGCTTAACGACGGGGAACTATGGCTACACCTTC	CASSLTTGNYGYTF
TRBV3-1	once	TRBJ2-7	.	TGTGCCAGCAGCCACGCCGGGGTCGAGCAGTACTTC	CASSHAGVEQYF
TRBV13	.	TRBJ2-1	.	TGTGCCAGCAGCTTACCCCTTACGTCCACCAATGAGCAGTTCTTC	CASSLPLTSTNEQFF
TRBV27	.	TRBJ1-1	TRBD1	TGTGCCAGCAGAAGACAGGGGAGGAACACTGAAGCTTTCTTT	CASRRQGRNTEAFF
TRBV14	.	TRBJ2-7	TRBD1	TGTGCCAGCAGCCAAATCCCCGGGACAGGAGCCGCCTACGAGCAGTACTTC	CASSQIPGTGAAYEQYF
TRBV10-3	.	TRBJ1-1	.	TGTGCCATCAGTGAGTCGTCCGAACCCTCGAACACTGAAGCTTTCTTT	CAISESSEPSNTEAFF
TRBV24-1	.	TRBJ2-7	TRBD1	TGTGCCACCAGTGACCGAAGACAGGGAGAAGGCGAGCAGTACTTC	CATSDRRQGEGEQYF
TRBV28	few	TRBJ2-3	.	TGTGCCAGCACTAATGGAGGGGCTGGTCCAGATACGCAGTATTTT	CASTNGGAGPDTQYF
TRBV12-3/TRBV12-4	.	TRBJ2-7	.	TGTGCCAGCAGTCAGGGGCCGGGAGAGCAGTACTTC	CASSQGPGEQYF